This T cell receptor beta chain originates from a study of T cell changes during pregnancy in multiple sclerosis. The CDR3 sequence is 15 residues long. Germline-derived CDR1 and CDR2 are SGHRS and YFSETQ. V lost 4 bases and J 7 bases, leaving 17 bases between the germline ends. The protocol was immunoSEQ multiplex PCR, while the TCRdb copy is restricted to in-frame clones and leaves out a portion. This repertoire shows approximately 44,000 clones, about 88% found once; its top ten account for under 0.65%. The chain is built from TRBV5-1 and TRBJ1-4, with D tentatively TRBD1 (6 bases). This TCR was recovered from a female donor with multiple sclerosis, enrolled in a pregnancy study. Material: CD4+ T cells from peripheral blood mononuclear cells, obtained in the first trimester of pregnancy. CDR3 protein: CASSSGGRGVEKLFF. In DNA, the CDR3 is TGCGCCAGCAGCAGCGGCGGCAGGGGCGTTGAAAAACTGTTTTTT.